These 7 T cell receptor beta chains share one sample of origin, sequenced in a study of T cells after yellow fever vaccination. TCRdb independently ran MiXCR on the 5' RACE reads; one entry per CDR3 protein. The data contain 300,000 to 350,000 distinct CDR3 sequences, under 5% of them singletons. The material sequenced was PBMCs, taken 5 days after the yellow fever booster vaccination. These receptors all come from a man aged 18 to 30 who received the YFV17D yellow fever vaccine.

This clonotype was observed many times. The CDR3 loop reads CASRSTRGDTQYF. CDR3 DNA: TGTGCCAGCAGATCCACCAGGGGAGATACGCAGTATTTT. The chain is built from TRBV28 and TRBJ2-3, with a possible D match to TRBD1 (6 bases). Deletions cut 6 bases from V and 5 bases from J, with 12 bases between. Germline assignment: CDR1 MDHEN and CDR2 SYDVKM. The CDR3 contains 13 residues.

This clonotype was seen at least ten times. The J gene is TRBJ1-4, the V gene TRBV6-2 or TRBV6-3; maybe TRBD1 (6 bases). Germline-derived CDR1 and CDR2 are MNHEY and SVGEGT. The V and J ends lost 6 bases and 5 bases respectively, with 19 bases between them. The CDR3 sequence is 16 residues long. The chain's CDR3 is CASRPGVGGQNEKLFF. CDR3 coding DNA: TGTGCCAGCAGACCCGGGGTCGGGGGCCAGAATGAAAAACTGTTTTTT.

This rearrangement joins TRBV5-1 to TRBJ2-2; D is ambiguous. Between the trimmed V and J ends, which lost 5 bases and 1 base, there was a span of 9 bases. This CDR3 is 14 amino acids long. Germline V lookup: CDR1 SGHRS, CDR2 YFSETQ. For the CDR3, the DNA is TGCGCCAGCAGAGAGATACTGAACACCGGGGAGCTGTTTTTT. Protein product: CASREILNTGELFF.

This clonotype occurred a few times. The CDR3 DNA reads as TGTGCCAGCAGCCGAGGGATGGGGGTCAATCAGCCCCAGCATTTT. Translation gives CASSRGMGVNQPQHF. The chain recombines TRBV7-6 with TRBJ1-5; D is perhaps TRBD1 (5 bases). Germline-derived CDR1 and CDR2 are SGHVS and FNYEAQ. V lost 5 bases to trimming and J lost 3 bases, with 14 bases between them. This CDR3 comprises 15 residues.

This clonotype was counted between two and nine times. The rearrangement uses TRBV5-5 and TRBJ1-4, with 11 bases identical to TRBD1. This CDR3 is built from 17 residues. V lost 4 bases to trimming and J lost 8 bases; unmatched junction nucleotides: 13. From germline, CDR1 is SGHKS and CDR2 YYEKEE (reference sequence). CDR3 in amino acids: CASSPGQGGSFGEKLFF. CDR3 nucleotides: TGTGCCAGCAGCCCGGGACAGGGGGGGAGTTTTGGAGAAAAACTGTTTTTT.

CDR3 sequence (DNA): TGTGCCAGCGGGACAGGGGTGTCGGGGGCCAACGTCCTGACTTTC. It codes for CASGTGVSGANVLTF. This chain links TRBV7-2 with TRBJ2-6; 10 positions agree with TRBD1. Germline V gene sequence: CDR1 SGHTA, CDR2 FQGNSA. This CDR3 region has 15 residues. V was clipped by 8 bases and J by 4 bases; unmatched bases: 5.

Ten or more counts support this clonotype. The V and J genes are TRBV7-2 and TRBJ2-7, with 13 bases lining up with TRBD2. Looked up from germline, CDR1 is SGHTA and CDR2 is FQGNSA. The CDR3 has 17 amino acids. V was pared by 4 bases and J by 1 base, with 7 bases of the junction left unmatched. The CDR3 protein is CASSSLQTSGGSYEQYF. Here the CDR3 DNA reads TGTGCCAGCAGCTCCCTGCAGACTAGCGGGGGGTCCTACGAGCAGTACTTC.